This T cell receptor beta chain was sequenced in a study of identical twins' blood T cells. Trimming took 5 bases from V and 5 from J, leaving 13 bases between them. Germline V gene data show CDR1 as KGHSH and CDR2 as LQKENI. The CDR3 has 14 amino acids. This clonotype was found a few times. TCRdb re-derived calls from the 5' RACE reads in MiXCR, one entry per CDR3 protein. The sample consists of 350,000 to 400,000 distinct CDR3 sequences, about 28% of them appearing once. The source is a woman between 18 and 55 years old in good health. The sequenced sample consisted of PBMCs. The V and J genes are TRBV18 and TRBJ1-5; D possibly corresponds to TRBD1 (5 bases). In DNA, the CDR3 is TGTGCCAGCTCAACTATGACAGCGGATCAGCCCCAGCATTTT. This codes for CASSTMTADQPQHF.